The T cell receptor (beta chain) described here comes from a study of T cell repertoires in cytomegalovirus infection. Study-level information: Indicated by public TCR beta signatures were CMV infection and matching HLA type. Study findings and constraints: Carriage of CMV together with the relevant HLA was identifiable through cumulative public TCR beta family frequency. In two of eight donors, the top clonotype was HLA-C-restricted CMV-specific.

With respect to this clonotype: What it binds is not known.

The CDR3 is made up of 13 amino acids. Trimming left V 4 bases short and J 0 bases short, with 9 bases between. The germline V gene has CDR1 SQVTM and CDR2 ANQGSEA. TCRdb reprocessed the reads via MiXCR and lists one record per CDR3 protein. The sample holds tens of thousands of distinct CDR3 sequences, 25% to 40% seen once. Specimen: PBMCs, sequenced either directly or after in vitro stimulation (not recorded which). The sequence came from a human donor in good health (CMV status not recorded). Some clones in this sample may be carry-over from other donors' samples. The V call is TRBV29-1, the J call TRBJ2-5, with D possibly being TRBD2 (5 bases). The CDR3 bases are TGCAGCGTTGCCACCGGGAACCAAGAGACCCAGTACTTC. Translation gives CSVATGNQETQYF.